This TCR beta chain comes out of a study of PD-L1 blockade in urothelial cancer. Background on the study: The median number of T cells present in blood samples was some 140,000.

V was shortened by 5 bases and J by 1 base, with 12 bases between the two germline ends. Germline V gives CDR1 SEHNR, CDR2 FQNEAQ (reference sequence). This CDR3 comprises 15 residues. Profiling relied on immunoSEQ multiplex PCR, and the TCRdb table lists in-frame clones only, not all of them. Counted here are 15,000 to 20,000 clones, about nine tenths occurring once; the ten biggest clones make up 9.5% to 15%. Time point indicated: pretreatment peripheral blood. The TCR sequence derives from a man aged 65 to 79 with urothelial cancer. The chain has TRBV7-9 and TRBJ2-1, with D possibly being TRBD1 (6 bases). This sample comprised PBMCs, obtained around atezolizumab (anti-PD-L1) treatment. The CDR3 spells CASSPFQGSYNEQFF. The CDR3 coding sequence is TGTGCCAGCAGCCCATTCCAGGGGTCCTACAATGAGCAGTTCTTC.